Below are 25 T cell receptor beta chains sequenced from a single sample in a study of blood T cell repertoires in COVID-19. Produced via immunoSEQ multiplex PCR; TCRdb's table is partial and in-frame only. The profile shows some 450,000 clones, more than 70% of them singletons. The sample taken for sequencing was peripheral blood. These receptor sequences come from a woman aged 50 to 60 with COVID-19, enrolled during active disease.

On this clone: Other DNA sequences in the sample encode the same CDR3. The gene calls are TRBV27 and TRBJ1-1; D uncertain. CDR1 and CDR2 (germline): MNHEY, SMNVEV (reference sequence). The CDR3 spans 13 residues. V lost 3 bases, J lost 1 base, and 6 bases lay in between. The CDR3 region is CASSLNRNTEAFF. DNA for the CDR3: TGTGCCAGCAGTTTGAACAGGAACACTGAAGCTTTCTTT.

The chain is built from TRBV4-1 and TRBJ1-1; the match to TRBD1 covers 7 bases. In germline, CDR1 is MGHRA, CDR2 YSYEKL. The CDR3 is 15 amino acids. J lost 1 base, V lost 3 bases, and 5 bases had no gene match. Here the CDR3 DNA reads TGCGCCAGCAGCCATACAGGGGCCCAGAACACTGAAGCTTTCTTT. Encoded protein: CASSHTGAQNTEAFF.

The chain uses TRBV7-2 and TRBJ1-1, with D uncertain. With 6 bases removed from V and 3 bases from J, the gap between germline ends came to 11 bases. The length of the CDR3 is 13 residues. CDR1 and CDR2 from the germline V gene are SGHTA and FQGNSA. The DNA of the CDR3 is TGTGCCAGCAGTCCTGGGCGTTACACTGAAGCTTTCTTT. It is translated as CASSPGRYTEAFF. The full variable domain, with the rest looked up from reference TRBV7-2 and TRBJ1-1, is GAGVSQSPSNKVTEKGKDVELRCDPISGHTALYWYRQSLGQGLEFLIYFQGNSAPDKSGLPSDRFSAERTGGSVSTLTIQRTQQEDSAVYLCASSPGRYTEAFFGQGTRLTVV.

The rearrangement links TRBV19 to TRBJ2-4; TRBD1 might be the D (5 bases). The CDR3 spans 18 residues. The germline V and J ends were trimmed by 6 bases and 3 bases, with 24 bases remaining between them. The germline CDR1 and CDR2 sequences are LNHDA and SQIVND (reference sequence). The CDR3 is CASRSLGVSGQSKNIQYF. CDR3 DNA sequence: TGTGCCAGTAGATCTCTTGGAGTCAGTGGACAAAGCAAAAACATTCAGTACTTC.

This clone has a handful of counts. The V call is TRBV27, the J call TRBJ1-1; D unclear. Trimming cost V 4 bases and J 4 bases, with 10 bases left between them. There are 13 residues in the CDR3. Per the germline V gene, CDR1 is MNHEY and CDR2 is SMNVEV (reference sequence). The CDR3 nucleotides are TGTGCCAGCAGTTCCCTCCCAGGCACTGAAGCTTTCTTT. It is translated as CASSSLPGTEAFF.

The genes are TRBV5-1 and TRBJ2-3; D might be TRBD2 (6 bases). This CDR3 region has 13 residues. Germline-derived CDR1 and CDR2 are SGHRS and YFSETQ. V lost 4 bases, J lost 8 bases, and 14 bases lay in between. The CDR3 protein is CASSPETSFTQYF. CDR3 sequence (DNA): TGCGCCAGCAGCCCGGAGACTAGTTTTACGCAGTATTTT.

The chain recombines TRBV9 with TRBJ2-7; 10 bases map to TRBD1. Germline CDR1 reads SGDLS; CDR2 reads YYNGEE. The CDR3 extends over 12 amino acids. The trim removed 3 bases at V and 6 bases at J, leaving 0 bases unmatched. This CDR3 is CASSGTGGEQYF. CDR3 nucleotide sequence: TGTGCCAGCAGCGGGACAGGGGGCGAGCAGTACTTC.

The rearrangement links TRBV9 to TRBJ2-7, with D possibly matching TRBD2 (5 bases). This CDR3 has 16 amino acids. Trimming shortened V by 4 bases and J by 3 bases, and 20 bases separated the two germline ends. Germline CDR1 is SGDLS and CDR2 is YYNGEE. DNA of the CDR3: TGTGCCAGCAGCCCCCGTAGCGAAGGGCTAAGCTACGAGCAGTACTTC. Encoded protein: CASSPRSEGLSYEQYF.

This clone has only one observation. The V and J genes are TRBV27 and TRBJ1-2, with 7 bases lining up with TRBD1. Germline CDR1 and CDR2: MNHEY and SMNVEV (reference sequence). V dropped 1 base and J dropped 4; count of bases not matched to a gene: 12. This CDR3 comprises 17 residues. The CDR3 nucleotides read TGTGCCAGCAGTTTATACGGACAGGCCGTCTTGGGCTATGGCTACACCTTC. It is translated as CASSLYGQAVLGYGYTF.

Only a few counts were recorded for this clone. V usage is TRBV2 and J usage is TRBJ2-7, with D possibly TRBD2 on 5 matching bases. The germline V gene has CDR1 SNHLY and CDR2 FYNNEI. The CDR3 covers 15 residues. Trimming cost V 7 bases and J 0 bases, with 16 bases left between them. DNA of the CDR3: TGTGCCAGCATTACTATTAGCGCTAGCTCCTACGAGCAGTACTTC. It translates to CASITISASSYEQYF.

The rearrangement links TRBV9 to TRBJ1-4; TRBD1 agrees at 8 bases. CDR1 and CDR2 from the germline V gene are SGDLS and YYNGEE. CDR3 length: 16 amino acids. The V and J ends lost 0 bases and 3 bases, in that order; junction bases with no gene match: 4. The CDR3, as DNA: TGTGCCAGCAGCGTAGATCAGGGGGCGGCTAATGAAAAACTGTTTTTT. Protein: CASSVDQGAANEKLFF.

This chain links TRBV5-1 with TRBJ1-1; the D is unclear. Deletions cut 2 bases from V and 3 bases from J, with 8 bases between. The CDR3 covers 13 residues. The germline V gene has CDR1 SGHRS and CDR2 YFSETQ. CDR3 region: CASSFVEDTEAFF. CDR3 bases: TGCGCCAGCAGCTTCGTGGAGGACACTGAAGCTTTCTTT.

The chain has TRBV7-2 and TRBJ2-5; TRBD2 matches at 10 bases. There are 14 residues in the CDR3. V lost 1 base, J lost 7 bases, and 3 bases stayed unmatched. Germline loops: CDR1 SGHTA, CDR2 FQGNSA. In DNA form, the CDR3 reads TGTGCCAGCAGCTTAGGGCGACTAGCGGGGACCCAGTACTTC. Its translation is CASSLGRLAGTQYF. The complete variable domain, with remaining parts taken from reference TRBV7-2 and TRBJ2-5, reads GAGVSQSPSNKVTEKGKDVELRCDPISGHTALYWYRQSLGQGLEFLIYFQGNSAPDKSGLPSDRFSAERTGGSVSTLTIQRTQQEDSAVYLCASSLGRLAGTQYFGPGTRLLVL.

This chain joins TRBV28 and TRBJ1-4; D is ambiguous. The V end lost 7 bases, the J end lost 1 base, and 7 bases lay between the germline ends. Germline values: CDR1 MDHEN, CDR2 SYDVKM. The CDR3 loop spans 13 amino acids. For the CDR3, the DNA is TGTGCCAGCACAGAGGGAACTAATGAAAAACTGTTTTTT. Its translation: CASTEGTNEKLFF.

The J gene is TRBJ1-1, the V gene TRBV11-2; a possible D gene is TRBD1 (6 bases). The CDR3 is made up of 14 amino acids. Between the trimmed V and J ends, which lost 4 bases and 1 base, there was a span of 10 bases. The germline gives CDR1 SGHAT, CDR2 FQNNGV. The CDR3 nucleotides are TGTGCCAGCAGCTCGGGACACGAGAACACTGAAGCTTTCTTT. It yields the protein CASSSGHENTEAFF.

Remarks on this clone: Additional DNA sequences in this sample encode the identical CDR3. CDR3 in amino acids: CASSQEGGYGYTF. CDR3 bases: TGCGCCAGCAGCCAAGAAGGAGGGTACGGCTACACCTTC. The V call is TRBV4-1, the J call TRBJ1-2; D remains unclear. This CDR3 comprises 13 residues. In germline, CDR1 is MGHRA, CDR2 YSYEKL. V lost 0 bases, J lost 8 bases, and 10 bases lay in between.

The chain uses TRBV6-1 and TRBJ2-7; maybe TRBD1 (9 bases). The V end lost 4 bases, the J end lost 6 bases, and 16 bases lay between the germline ends. The CDR3 has 14 amino acids. CDR1 MNHNS and CDR2 SASEGT come from the germline V gene. The CDR3 DNA is TGTGCCAGCAGTGGACAGGGGGGACTAGGCGAGCAGTACTTC. Its protein is CASSGQGGLGEQYF.

This clone was observed once. This chain uses TRBV11-2 with TRBJ1-4; the D gene is possibly TRBD1 (5 bases). Germline V gene lookup returns CDR1 SGHAT and CDR2 FQNNGV. This CDR3 is 14 amino acids long. V was clipped by 3 bases and J by 8 bases, with 13 bases between them. The CDR3 spells CASSFYGGTEKLFF. The CDR3 DNA reads TGTGCCAGCAGCTTTTACGGGGGGACCGAAAAACTGTTTTTT.

This chain's CDR3 is CATSDFRGLPGQGTGGLSTDTQYF. The CDR3 nucleotides read TGTGCCACCAGTGATTTCCGGGGGTTACCGGGACAGGGGACCGGAGGGCTTAGCACAGATACGCAGTATTTT. This chain joins TRBV24-1 and TRBJ2-3; 10 bases align to TRBD1. After removal of 1 base from V and 0 bases from J, the junction contained 24 bases not matched to a gene. There are 24 residues in the CDR3. CDR1 KGHDR and CDR2 SFDVKD come from the germline V gene.

The chain joins TRBV9 to TRBJ1-2, with 7 bases that match TRBD1. The CDR3 loop spans 14 amino acids. CDR1 and CDR2 from the germline V gene are SGDLS and YYNGEE. V lost 4 bases and J lost 1; bases outside the gene matches: 4. Here the CDR3 reads CASSPWDSNYGYTF. The CDR3 DNA sequence: TGTGCCAGCAGCCCATGGGACAGTAACTATGGCTACACCTTC.

The chain combines TRBV7-9 with TRBJ1-3, with TRBD1 as a possible D gene (5 bases). Germline CDR1 and CDR2: SEHNR and FQNEAQ (reference sequence). Trimming took off 7 bases at V and 2 bases at J, with 12 bases between the two ends. This CDR3 is 14 amino acids long. For the CDR3, the DNA is TGTGCCAGCAACCCGCAGGGCCCTGGAAACACCATATATTTT. Translation gives CASNPQGPGNTIYF. Combining the CDR3 with reference TRBV7-9 and TRBJ1-3 gives the whole variable domain DTGVSQNPRHKITKRGQNVTFRCDPISEHNRLYWYRQTLGQGPEFLTYFQNEAQLEKSRLLSDRFSAERPKGSFSTLEIQRTEQGDSAMYLCASNPQGPGNTIYFGEGSWLTVV.

The CDR3 here is CASGGGTEAFF. The DNA for the CDR3 is TGTGCCAGCGGCGGAGGAACTGAAGCTTTCTTT. V and J are TRBV6-5 and TRBJ1-1, with no clear D. CDR3 size: 11 residues. CDR1 is MNHEY and CDR2 is SVGAGI in the germline V gene. V lost 8 bases, J lost 5 bases, and 9 bases lay in between.

This clone was seen just once. The chain recombines TRBV10-1 with TRBJ1-1, with D perhaps matching TRBD1 (6 bases). V lost 6 bases to trimming and J lost 7 bases, with 18 bases between them. This CDR3 has 14 amino acids. Germline V gene data show CDR1 as WNHNN and CDR2 as SYGVQD (reference sequence). This chain's CDR3 is CASSPGHPNFEAFF. Written as DNA, the CDR3 is TGCGCCAGCAGCCCGGGACACCCTAACTTTGAAGCTTTCTTT.

The V and J genes are TRBV18 and TRBJ1-2; no reliable D call. CDR3 length equals 17 residues. Trimming pared 3 bases from V and 4 bases from J, leaving 21 bases between. Germline CDR1 KGHSH, CDR2 LQKENI. The CDR3 here is CASSPQDREETGYGYTF. The CDR3 DNA reads as TGTGCCAGCTCACCGCAAGACCGGGAGGAAACTGGCTATGGCTACACCTTC. Full variable domain (missing parts from reference TRBV18 and TRBJ1-2): NAGVMQNPRHLVRRRGQEARLRCSPMKGHSHVYWYRQLPEEGLKFMVYLQKENIIDESGMPKERFSAEFPKEGPSILRIQQVVRGDSAAYFCASSPQDREETGYGYTFGSGTRLTVV.

The chain is built from TRBV18 and TRBJ1-4, with D uncertain. The germline V and J ends were trimmed by 8 bases and 0 bases, with 7 bases remaining between them. The CDR3 totals 13 residues. The V gene's germline CDR1 is KGHSH and CDR2 LQKENI. This CDR3 is CASRVSTNEKLFF. CDR3 DNA sequence: TGTGCCAGCCGAGTTTCAACTAATGAAAAACTGTTTTTT.